The 22 T cell receptor beta chains listed next were all sequenced from one sample in a study of breast tumors, draining lymph nodes, adjacent tissues. Breast cancer patients provided tissue from their axillary draining lymph nodes. Via MiXCR, TCRdb re-called the multiplex PCR reads, giving one row per CDR3 protein. The sample holds around 130,000 distinct CDR3 sequences, 21% seen once. The sequencing input was axillary lymph node tissue. These receptors were obtained from a female donor with breast cancer. Some clones in this sample may be carry-over from other donors' samples.

Turning to this clonotype: One base away lies a much larger clone, so this may be a sequencing read error. J is TRBJ1-4 and V is TRBV5-1; tentative D call: TRBD1 (6 bases). Per germline, CDR1 SGHRS and CDR2 YFSETQ. The CDR3 is 14 residues long. Trimming left V 4 bases short and J 8 bases short, with 15 bases between. For the CDR3, the DNA is TGCGCCAGCAGCCCGGGCAGGGGAATGGAAAAACTGTTTTTT. This translates into CASSPGRGMEKLFF.

There are a few counts of this clonotype. The CDR3 spells CASSLVGTGANYGYTF. CDR3 DNA: TGTGCCAGCAGTTTAGTTGGGACAGGAGCTAACTATGGCTACACCTTC. V gene TRBV28 combines with J gene TRBJ1-2, with 8 nucleotides matching TRBD1. Losses at the gene ends were 2 bases for V and 0 bases for J; bases not matched to a gene: 5. This CDR3 spans 16 amino acids. CDR1 and CDR2 (germline): MDHEN, SYDVKM.

This rearrangement joins TRBV9 to TRBJ2-7, with a weak D call TRBD2 (5 bases). CDR1 and CDR2 from the germline V gene are SGDLS and YYNGEE. The CDR3 is 14 amino acids. Trimming shortened V by 0 bases and J by 7 bases, and 14 bases separated the two germline ends. CDR3 sequence reads: CASSVGGAAGEQYF. The CDR3 DNA reads TGTGCCAGCAGCGTAGGGGGAGCTGCGGGTGAGCAGTACTTC.

This clonotype has a count of ten or more. A read error may produce the germline difference seen at one junction end. V is TRBV5-1 and J is TRBJ2-5; D is ambiguous. This CDR3 comprises 13 residues. Germline V gene data show CDR1 as SGHRS and CDR2 as YFSETQ. The CDR3 sequence is CASSLVGQETQYF. The DNA of the CDR3 is TGTGCCAGCAGCTTGGTTGGGCAGGAGACCCAGTACTTC.

This clonotype has ten or more counts. This chain joins TRBV4-1 and TRBJ2-1; no firm D call. Germline CDR1 MGHRA, CDR2 YSYEKL. The V gene lost 1 base and the J gene lost 7 bases, with 17 bases spanning the gap. The CDR3 contains 16 residues. CDR3 sequence reads: CASSQVGLSLGNEQFF. CDR3 DNA sequence: TGCGCCAGCAGCCAAGTAGGCCTGAGCTTGGGGAATGAGCAGTTCTTC.

There are many counts of this clonotype. The chain recombines TRBV5-1 with TRBJ2-6, with TRBD1 matching 7 bases. The germline CDR1 and CDR2 sequences are SGHRS and YFSETQ. The CDR3 runs 21 residues. V was pared by 3 bases and J by 0 bases, with 18 bases of the junction left unmatched. Here the CDR3 DNA reads TGCGCCAGCAGCTCCCCCGGACACACCGGGACAGCTTACTCTGGGGCCAACGTCCTGACTTTC. Encoded protein: CASSSPGHTGTAYSGANVLTF. The variable domain in full, completed from reference TRBV5-1 and TRBJ2-6, reads KAGVTQTPRYLIKTRGQQVTLSCSPISGHRSVSWYQQTPGQGLQFLFEYFSETQRNKGNFPGRFSGRQFSNSRSEMNVSTLELGDSALYLCASSSPGHTGTAYSGANVLTFGAGSRLTVL.

The table lists this clonotype with many counts. The genes are TRBV19 and TRBJ1-2, with a possible D match to TRBD1 (6 bases). With 3 bases removed from V and 4 bases from J, the gap between germline ends came to 9 bases. This CDR3 spans 13 amino acids. In germline, CDR1 is LNHDA, CDR2 SQIVND (reference sequence). The CDR3 DNA is TGTGCCAGTAGTATCCAGGGGTCCTATGGCTACACCTTC. This translates into CASSIQGSYGYTF.

This clonotype was picked up one time. Given a much more abundant clone one base away, this may be a read error. The CDR3 does not end in the conserved phenylalanine or tryptophan, so this is likely a read error. This chain joins TRBV6-6 and TRBJ2-7; D is uncertain. The germline gives CDR1 MNHNY, CDR2 SVGAGI (reference sequence). V lost 7 bases to trimming and J lost 6 bases, with 13 bases between them. The CDR3 totals 12 residues. The CDR3 reads CASTDQAFEQYS. Written as DNA, the CDR3 is TGTGCCAGCACCGACCAAGCCTTCGAGCAGTACTCC.

This clonotype came up many times. This sequence joins TRBV24-1 and TRBJ2-3; 14 bases match TRBD2. With 9 bases clipped from V and 3 bases from J, the junction kept 7 bases outside the gene matches. Germline V gives CDR1 KGHDR, CDR2 SFDVKD. This CDR3 is 16 amino acids long. In DNA form, the CDR3 reads TGTGCCACCCGAGGGACTAGCGGGAGTCGGACAGATACGCAGTATTTT. It yields the protein CATRGTSGSRTDTQYF.

This clonotype showed up many times. The J gene is TRBJ2-1, the V gene TRBV6-1, with a weak D call TRBD1 (5 bases). V gave up 7 bases and J gave up 7 bases, with 17 bases separating them. This CDR3 is built from 14 residues. Germline values: CDR1 MNHNS, CDR2 SASEGT. As DNA, the CDR3 is TGTGCCAGCAATGCAGGCAGGGTAGTTAATGAGCAGTTCTTC. Translation: CASNAGRVVNEQFF.

There are many counts of this clonotype. This chain uses TRBV7-9 with TRBJ1-5, with a weak D call TRBD1 (5 bases). V gave up 2 bases and J gave up 2 bases, with 7 bases separating them. Per germline, CDR1 SEHNR and CDR2 FQNEAQ (reference sequence). The CDR3 has 14 amino acids. CDR3 in amino acids: CASSLTGGNQPQHF. CDR3 DNA: TGTGCCAGCAGCTTAACAGGTGGCAATCAGCCCCAGCATTTT.

This clonotype occurred many times. The V call is TRBV24-1, the J call TRBJ2-1, with D perhaps given as TRBD1 or TRBD2 (5 bases each). V was shortened by 4 bases and J by 5 bases, with 20 bases between the two germline ends. Germline CDR1 reads KGHDR; CDR2 reads SFDVKD. This CDR3 contains 17 residues. CDR3 region: CATSDPIKLEGNNEQFF. CDR3 DNA sequence: TGTGCCACCAGTGACCCTATTAAACTAGAGGGGAACAATGAGCAGTTCTTC.

This clonotype was seen at least ten times. The genes are TRBV5-6 and TRBJ2-1, with 8 bases lining up with TRBD2. The CDR3 is 15 amino acids. In germline, CDR1 is SGHDT, CDR2 YYEEEE. V was pared by 7 bases and J by 3 bases, with 9 bases of the junction left unmatched. As DNA, the CDR3 is TGTGCCAGCTTACCCACGGGGACTAGCTACAATGAGCAGTTCTTC. Its protein product is CASLPTGTSYNEQFF. The full variable domain, in which reference TRBV5-6 and TRBJ2-1 provide the parts outside the CDR3, is DAGVTQSPTHLIKTRGQQVTLRCSPKSGHDTVSWYQQALGQGPQFIFQYYEEEERQRGNFPDRFSGHQFPNYSSELNVNALLLGDSALYLCASLPTGTSYNEQFFGPGTRLTVL.

This clonotype was detected ten times or more. The chain is built from TRBV5-1 and TRBJ2-3; D is unresolved. V dropped 0 bases and J dropped 0 bases, with 8 bases sitting between them. Germline loops: CDR1 SGHRS, CDR2 YFSETQ. The CDR3 is 15 residues long. CDR3 in amino acids: CASSLDPASTDTQYF. The CDR3 nucleotides are TGCGCCAGCAGCTTGGATCCGGCTAGCACAGATACGCAGTATTTT.

This clonotype was observed many times. CDR3 region: CATGGTSRTDTQYF. The CDR3 region has the DNA TGTGCCACCGGCGGGACTAGCAGGACAGATACGCAGTATTTT. This sequence joins TRBV24-1 and TRBJ2-3; the match to TRBD2 covers 9 bases. Germline V lookup: CDR1 KGHDR, CDR2 SFDVKD. V lost 9 bases to trimming and J lost 3 bases; unmatched junction nucleotides: 6. CDR3 length equals 14 residues.

This clonotype occurred many times. This chain uses TRBV9 with TRBJ2-2; 11 bases map to TRBD2. Germline V gene sequence: CDR1 SGDLS, CDR2 YYNGEE. The CDR3 runs to 20 residues. V gave up 3 bases and J gave up 5 bases; unmatched junction bases: 18. The CDR3 coding sequence is TGTGCCAGCAGCGGCAAATCACTAGCGGGGGTCGCTGGAAGGACCGGGGAGCTGTTTTTT. Translated: CASSGKSLAGVAGRTGELFF.

The chain carries TRBV28 and TRBJ1-5; 8 nucleotides match TRBD1. The CDR3 contains 15 residues. V lost 6 bases, J lost 1 base, and 5 bases stayed unmatched. Germline CDR1 and CDR2: MDHEN and SYDVKM. The CDR3 DNA sequence: TGTGCCAGCAGACCAGGGGGCCGGAGCAATCAGCCCCAGCATTTT. Protein sequence: CASRPGGRSNQPQHF.

This clonotype was detected many times. The chain uses TRBV12-3 or TRBV12-4 and TRBJ2-1; 11 nucleotides match TRBD2. The CDR3 is 14 residues long. After removal of 3 bases from V and 6 bases from J, the junction contained 1 base not matched to a gene. The CDR3 DNA is TGTGCCAGCAGTTTGGGGACTAGCGGCAATGAGCAGTTCTTC. As protein: CASSLGTSGNEQFF.

The V call is TRBV6-6, the J call TRBJ1-4; 7 nucleotides agree with TRBD1. The junction had 13 bases not matched to a gene; V was cut back by 5 bases and J by 7 bases. The CDR3 is 16 residues long. CDR1 is MNHNY, CDR2 SVGAGI, per germline (reference sequence). CDR3: CASSATGMIWGEKLFF. The CDR3 bases are TGTGCCAGCAGTGCGACAGGGATGATATGGGGTGAAAAACTGTTTTTT.

To note about this clonotype: This may stem from a read error, because a much larger clone lies one nucleotide away. This chain connects TRBV19 to TRBJ2-3; 9 bases are a match to TRBD2. V gave up 2 bases and J gave up 2 bases; unmatched junction bases: 2. CDR1 is LNHDA and CDR2 is SQIVND in the germline V gene (reference sequence). The CDR3 has 15 amino acids. The CDR3 is CASSILAGPTDTQYF. The DNA for the CDR3 is TGTGCCAGTAGTATACTAGCGGGACCCACAGATACGCAGTATTTT.

This rearrangement joins TRBV6-5 to TRBJ1-1, with a weak D call TRBD1 (6 bases). V was cut by 6 bases and J by 0 bases, with 8 bases left in between. The germline gives CDR1 MNHEY, CDR2 SVGAGI. This CDR3 has 13 amino acids. The CDR3, as DNA: TGTGCCAGCAGCGGACAGATGAACACTGAAGCTTTCTTT. Residues: CASSGQMNTEAFF.

A few counts support this clonotype. J is TRBJ1-5 and V is TRBV11-3; no clear D. In germline, CDR1 is SGHNT, CDR2 YENEEA. This CDR3 region has 16 residues. Trimming stripped 3 bases from V and 0 bases from J, with 12 bases between. The DNA for the CDR3 is TGTGCCAGCAGCTTGCGAGGGCTCCGTAGCAATCAGCCCCAGCATTTT. Translation: CASSLRGLRSNQPQHF.